A single sample gave rise to the 14 T cell receptor beta chains below, sequenced in a study of blood T cells in healthy people across ages. Primed by a sample-barcoded 5' primer and a J-beta primer mix, a second PCR proceeded for roughly 6 to 12 cycles. TCRdb passed the 5' RACE reads through MiXCR, listing each CDR3 protein once. This table holds hundreds of thousands of distinct CDR3 sequences, around 62% found once. The specimen sequenced was blood. The receptor set was obtained from a man aged 25 to 40 in good health.

The J gene is TRBJ1-2, the V gene TRBV14; 10 bases match TRBD1. Germline assignment: CDR1 SGHDN and CDR2 FVKESK. The trim removed 3 bases at V and 7 bases at J, leaving 8 bases unmatched. The CDR3 loop spans 15 amino acids. The DNA for the CDR3 is TGTGCCAGCAGCCAGTTGAGACAGGGGGCTATTGGCTACACCTTC. The encoded protein is CASSQLRQGAIGYTF.

This chain connects TRBV20-1 to TRBJ1-5; 10 bases are shared with TRBD1. Trimming cost V 5 bases and J 3 bases; bases outside gene matches: 7. Looked up from germline, CDR1 is DFQATT and CDR2 is SNEGSKA (reference sequence). The CDR3 runs to 15 residues. The CDR3 DNA follows: TGCAGTGCTCTGTCCGGGACAGGGGTCAATCAGCCCCAGCATTTT. Protein sequence: CSALSGTGVNQPQHF.

The chain carries TRBV7-8 and TRBJ1-6, with 9 bases aligning to TRBD1. The ends lost 6 bases at V and 7 bases at J; junction bases unmatched: 7. The CDR3 is 15 residues long. Germline CDR1 reads SGHVS; CDR2 reads FQNEAQ. The chain's CDR3 is CASREQGAVNSPLHF. CDR3 coding DNA: TGTGCCAGCAGGGAACAGGGGGCGGTAAATTCACCCCTCCACTTT.

The chain is built from TRBV15 and TRBJ2-4; D is tentatively TRBD1 or TRBD2 (5 bases each). The end of the DNA is better explained by TRBJ2-7, so the J call may be wrong. CDR1 LNHNV and CDR2 YYDKDF come from the germline V gene (reference sequence). The CDR3 extends over 13 amino acids. The CDR3 DNA sequence: TGTGCCACCAGCAGAGTTACAGGAGGCGAGCAGTACTTC. The encoded protein is CATSRVTGGEQYF.

In its sample, this clonotype was seen a few times. The V and J genes are TRBV10-2 and TRBJ2-5; D is unresolved. Looked up from germline, CDR1 is WSHSY and CDR2 is SAAADI. V was shortened by 6 bases and J by 3 bases, with 8 bases between the two germline ends. The CDR3 is made up of 12 amino acids. The CDR3 nucleotides read TGCGCCAGCAGCCCTGGGAAAGAGACCCAGTACTTC. Its translation: CASSPGKETQYF.

The genes are TRBV11-2 and TRBJ2-3; 9 bases are a match to TRBD2. Trimming removed 8 bases from V and 1 base from J; junction bases left unmatched: 7. The CDR3 contains 15 residues. CDR1 and CDR2 from the germline V gene are SGHAT and FQNNGV. CDR3 sequence reads: CASHLLAGGTDTQYF. The CDR3 DNA reads as TGTGCCAGCCACCTTTTAGCGGGGGGCACAGATACGCAGTATTTT.

V gene TRBV28 combines with J gene TRBJ2-6; TRBD1 is a possible D gene (5 bases). CDR3 length: 17 amino acids. From germline, CDR1 is MDHEN and CDR2 SYDVKM. Trimming took 6 bases from V and 1 from J, leaving 16 bases between them. The DNA for the CDR3 is TGTGCCAGCAGCCTGGTAGGGGCGCCTTCTGGGGCCAACGTCCTGACTTTC. It specifies CASSLVGAPSGANVLTF.

The J gene is TRBJ2-5, the V gene TRBV18; D possibly corresponds to TRBD1 (5 bases). Germline CDR1 KGHSH, CDR2 LQKENI. With 2 bases removed from V and 1 base from J, the gap between germline ends came to 11 bases. This CDR3 has 15 residues. CDR3 amino acids: CASSPIDSFQETQYF. The CDR3 bases are TGTGCCAGCTCACCAATCGACAGCTTCCAAGAGACCCAGTACTTC.

This clonotype was seen a few times. J is TRBJ1-6 and V is TRBV14; D is unresolved. CDR1 and CDR2 from the germline V gene are SGHDN and FVKESK. This CDR3 has 14 amino acids. Trimming cost V 1 base and J 3 bases, with 4 bases left between them. CDR3 DNA sequence: TGTGCCAGCAGCCAAGGAAACTATAATTCACCCCTCCACTTT. Translation: CASSQGNYNSPLHF.

V usage is TRBV29-1 and J usage is TRBJ2-3, with 10 bases aligning to TRBD2. The trim removed 3 bases at V and 0 bases at J, leaving 0 bases unmatched. In germline, CDR1 is SQVTM, CDR2 ANQGSEA. The CDR3 consists of 14 residues. CDR3 residues: CSVEGLASTDTQYF. CDR3 in DNA: TGCAGCGTTGAGGGACTAGCGAGCACAGATACGCAGTATTTT.

This clonotype was seen a few times. The V call is TRBV4-3, the J call TRBJ2-5, with D possibly called TRBD1 or TRBD2 (5 bases each). Gene TRBJ2-7 matches the end of the DNA better, so the J call may be wrong. Germline loops: CDR1 LGHNA, CDR2 YSLEER. CDR3 length equals 14 residues. Here the CDR3 reads CASSQVRGAHEQYF. CDR3 DNA: TGCGCCAGCAGCCAAGTCAGAGGGGCACACGAGCAGTACTTC.

The chain has TRBV10-3 and TRBJ2-7; TRBD2 is a possible D gene (7 bases). The CDR3 runs 12 residues. The germline V gene has CDR1 ENHRY and CDR2 SYGVKD. Trimming pared 3 bases from V and 6 bases from J, leaving 9 bases between. This CDR3 is CAISDGGPEQYF. The DNA of the CDR3 is TGTGCCATCAGTGACGGGGGGCCCGAGCAGTACTTC.

V is TRBV20-1 and J is TRBJ1-5, with D possibly TRBD1 on 6 matching bases. Germline V lookup: CDR1 DFQATT, CDR2 SNEGSKA (reference sequence). The CDR3 totals 15 residues. With 5 bases removed from V and 1 base from J, the gap between germline ends came to 15 bases. CDR3 coding DNA: TGCAGTGCTGACGTAGGCAGGGGAAGCAATCAGCCCCAGCATTTT. Amino acid sequence: CSADVGRGSNQPQHF.

Written as DNA, the CDR3 is TGCAGTGCCGCTTTTTCTAATTCACCCCTCCACTTT. Amino acids: CSAAFSNSPLHF. The chain joins TRBV20-1 to TRBJ1-6; no reliable D call. There are 12 residues in the CDR3. V lost 6 bases and J 6 bases, leaving 9 bases between the germline ends. Germline V gives CDR1 DFQATT, CDR2 SNEGSKA (reference sequence).